This TCR beta chain emerged from a study of blood T cell repertoires in COVID-19. Study summary: From T cells, B-cell-depleted T cells, or PBMCs came the material, which was cDNA or gDNA.

Adults between about 18 and 95 years of age took part from 24 US areas. Per germline, CDR1 GTSNPN and CDR2 SVGIG (reference sequence). The CDR3 runs 12 residues. The V end lost 5 bases, the J end lost 1 base, and 6 bases lay between the germline ends. Per the study methods: Nucleated cell number was recorded as an estimate derived from reference gene primer amplification. Generated by immunoSEQ multiplex PCR, the TCRdb table keeps only in-frame clones and is missing some. V, J and clone size are taken as reported in that table, and D and trimming were inferred from the DNA itself. This table holds over 250,000 clones, more than 70% found once.

The source is a woman between 25 and 40 years old who had recovered from COVID-19. The rearrangement joins TRBV30 to TRBJ1-5, with D tentatively TRBD1 (6 bases). The sample consisted of PBMCs or T cells enriched from blood (not recorded which). The CDR3 protein is CAWGGSNQPQHF. The CDR3 region has the DNA TGTGCCTGGGGGGGCAGCAATCAGCCCCAGCATTTT.